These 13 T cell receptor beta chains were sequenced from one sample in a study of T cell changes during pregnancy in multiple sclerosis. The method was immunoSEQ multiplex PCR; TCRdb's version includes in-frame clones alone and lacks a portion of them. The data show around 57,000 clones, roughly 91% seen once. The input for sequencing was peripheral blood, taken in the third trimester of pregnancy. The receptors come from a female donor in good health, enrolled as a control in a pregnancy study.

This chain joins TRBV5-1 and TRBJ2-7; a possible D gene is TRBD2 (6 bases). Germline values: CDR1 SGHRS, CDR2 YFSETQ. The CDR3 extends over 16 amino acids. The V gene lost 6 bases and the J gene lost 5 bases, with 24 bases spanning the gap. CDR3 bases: TGCGCCAGCACCCCGGGGGTGGGTTCGGCGTTGGACGAGCAGTACTTC. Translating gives CASTPGVGSALDEQYF.

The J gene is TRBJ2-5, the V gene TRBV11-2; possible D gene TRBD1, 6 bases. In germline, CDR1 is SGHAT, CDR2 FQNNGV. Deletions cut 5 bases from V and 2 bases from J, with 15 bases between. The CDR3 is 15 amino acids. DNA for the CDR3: TGTGCCAGCAGCATACAGGGAGCGAATCAAGAGACCCAGTACTTC. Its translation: CASSIQGANQETQYF.

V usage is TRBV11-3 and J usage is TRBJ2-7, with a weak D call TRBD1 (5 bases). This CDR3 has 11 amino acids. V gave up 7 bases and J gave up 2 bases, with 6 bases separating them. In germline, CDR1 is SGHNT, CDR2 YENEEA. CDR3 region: CASKGAYEQYF. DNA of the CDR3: TGTGCCAGCAAAGGGGCCTACGAGCAGTACTTC.

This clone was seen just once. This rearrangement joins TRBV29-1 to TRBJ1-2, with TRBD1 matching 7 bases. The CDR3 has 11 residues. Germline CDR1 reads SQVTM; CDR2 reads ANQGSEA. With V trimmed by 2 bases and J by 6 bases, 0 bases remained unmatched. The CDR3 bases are TGCAGCGTTGAACAGGGGGATGGCTACACCTTC. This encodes CSVEQGDGYTF.

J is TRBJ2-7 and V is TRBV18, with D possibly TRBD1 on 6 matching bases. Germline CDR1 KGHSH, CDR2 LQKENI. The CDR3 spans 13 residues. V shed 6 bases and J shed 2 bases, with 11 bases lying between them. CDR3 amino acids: CASSPKGAYEQYF. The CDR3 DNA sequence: TGTGCCAGCTCCCCTAAGGGGGCCTACGAGCAGTACTTC.

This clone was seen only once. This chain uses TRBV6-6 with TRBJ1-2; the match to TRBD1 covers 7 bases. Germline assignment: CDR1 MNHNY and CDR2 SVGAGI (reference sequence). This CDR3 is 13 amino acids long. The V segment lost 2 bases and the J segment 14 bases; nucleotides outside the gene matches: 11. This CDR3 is CASSYGGTALGTF. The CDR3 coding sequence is TGTGCCAGCAGTTACGGGGGGACAGCCTTGGGTACCTTC.

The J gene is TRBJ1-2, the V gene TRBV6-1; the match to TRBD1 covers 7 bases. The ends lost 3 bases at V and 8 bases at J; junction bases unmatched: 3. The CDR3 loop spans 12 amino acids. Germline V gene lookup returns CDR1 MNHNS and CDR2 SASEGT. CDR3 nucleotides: TGTGCCAGCAGTGATCAGGGGGGCGGCTACACCTTC. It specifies CASSDQGGGYTF.

As DNA, the CDR3 is TGCGCCAGCAGCCAAGACGAACGGCTAGCGGGGCTCAATGAGCAGTTCTTC. Translation: CASSQDERLAGLNEQFF. The V gene is TRBV4-1, the J gene TRBJ2-1, with 9 bases lining up with TRBD2. The germline CDR1 and CDR2 sequences are MGHRA and YSYEKL. This CDR3 comprises 17 residues. J lost 6 bases, V lost 0 bases, and 9 bases had no gene match.

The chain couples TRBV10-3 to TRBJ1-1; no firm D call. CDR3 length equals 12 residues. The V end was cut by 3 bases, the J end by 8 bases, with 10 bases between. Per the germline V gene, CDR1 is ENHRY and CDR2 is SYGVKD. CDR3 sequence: CAISELPPEAFF. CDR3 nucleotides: TGTGCCATCAGTGAACTCCCGCCGGAAGCTTTCTTT.

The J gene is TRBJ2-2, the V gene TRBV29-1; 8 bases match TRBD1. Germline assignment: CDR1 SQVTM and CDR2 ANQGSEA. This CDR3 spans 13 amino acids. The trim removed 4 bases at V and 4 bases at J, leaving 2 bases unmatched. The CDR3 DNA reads TGCAGCGTTGGGGACAGGAGCACCGGGGAGCTGTTTTTT. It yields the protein CSVGDRSTGELFF.

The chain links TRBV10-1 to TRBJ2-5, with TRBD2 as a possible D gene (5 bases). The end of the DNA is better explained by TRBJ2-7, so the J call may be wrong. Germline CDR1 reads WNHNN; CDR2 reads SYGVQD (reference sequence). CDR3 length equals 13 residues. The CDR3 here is CASSEAGTYEQYF. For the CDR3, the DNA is TGCGCCAGCAGTGAGGCGGGTACCTACGAGCAGTACTTC.

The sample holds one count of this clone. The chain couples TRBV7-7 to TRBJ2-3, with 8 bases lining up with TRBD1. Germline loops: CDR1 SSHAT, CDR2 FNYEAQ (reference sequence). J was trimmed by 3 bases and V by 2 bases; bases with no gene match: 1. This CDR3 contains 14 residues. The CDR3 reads CASSLHRGTDTQYF. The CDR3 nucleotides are TGTGCCAGCAGCTTACACAGGGGGACAGATACGCAGTATTTT.

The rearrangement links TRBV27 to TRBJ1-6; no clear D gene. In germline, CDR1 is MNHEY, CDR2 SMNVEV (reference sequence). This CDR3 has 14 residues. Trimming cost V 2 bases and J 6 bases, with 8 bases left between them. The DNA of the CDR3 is TGTGCCAGCAGTTTACATGGCCCTAATTCACCCCTCCACTTT. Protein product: CASSLHGPNSPLHF.